The rows below give T cell receptor beta chains drawn from one sample of a study of blood T cell repertoires in COVID-19. The assay was immunoSEQ multiplex PCR, and TCRdb's table has in-frame clones only and misses some. The sample has about 140,000 clones; about 80% are singletons. The material sequenced was peripheral blood. The receptors shown here come from a woman aged 60-75 years with acute or convalescent COVID-19. Each CDR3 is given with its conserved first and last residue. The order of the fields is CDR3 protein, J gene, V gene.

CASSKTSGRRYNEQFF TRBJ2-1 TRBV19
CASSWGDGYEQYF TRBJ2-7 TRBV28
CASSLRDRGFDEQYF TRBJ2-7 TRBV9
CASSLEGTGVYEQYF TRBJ2-7 TRBV7-9
CASSWTSGTRNTEAFF TRBJ1-1 TRBV7-2
CASYNQPQHF TRBJ1-5 TRBV5-6
CASSFRVAGGHTDTQYF TRBJ2-3 TRBV11-2
CASSALNRGNEQFF TRBJ2-1 TRBV9
CATSVGVRASGPTSYNEQFF TRBJ2-1 TRBV24-1
CATSRDRTGNTEAFF TRBJ1-1 TRBV15
CASSLGYGSEKLFF TRBJ1-4 TRBV28
CASSLTGQGKKGYTF TRBJ1-2 TRBV3-1/TRBV3-2
CASSAQEKLNTEAFF TRBJ1-1 TRBV9
CASSLPRSAPYGYTF TRBJ1-2 TRBV28
CATSDPHDSGRRGETQYF TRBJ2-5 TRBV24-1
CASSQTLAVHSGANVLTF TRBJ2-6 TRBV4-1
CASSQGLAGGTMNTGELFF TRBJ2-2 TRBV14
CAIDRGLWTEAFF TRBJ1-1 TRBV9
CASSPRVFGNEQFF TRBJ2-1 TRBV14
CSANEGRAEAFF TRBJ1-1 TRBV29-1
CASRTSQGENTEAFF TRBJ1-1 TRBV3-1/TRBV3-2
CASSPASGTLHF TRBJ1-6 TRBV28
CASSYEGRLQYF TRBJ2-4 TRBV6-1
CASTQGGARRNEQFF TRBJ2-1 TRBV28
CASSPGTPRETQYF TRBJ2-5 TRBV6-5
CASNTGPSNSPLHF TRBJ1-6 TRBV25-1
CASSQETGSVQYF TRBJ2-3 TRBV4-3
CASSRRTNYNEQFF TRBJ2-1 TRBV5-4
CASSSRQGVTDTQYF TRBJ2-3 TRBV5-1
CASSPPRYSVNQPQHF TRBJ1-5 TRBV6-2/TRBV6-3
CASSHLDAVYEQYF TRBJ2-7 TRBV6-6
CASSSARGDRGLTGTQYF TRBJ2-5 TRBV7-7
CASSAGVGYGYTF TRBJ1-2 TRBV7-8
CASSLGSVYYGYTF TRBJ1-2 TRBV7-9
CAWSGTAVNYGYTF TRBJ1-2 TRBV30
CASSLKSRAYDTEAFF TRBJ1-1 TRBV7-8
CASSPGGQGMNTEAFF TRBJ1-1 TRBV18
CASSHGLAGVPNTDTQYF TRBJ2-3 TRBV7-3
CASSLARGAGYTF TRBJ1-2 TRBV7-2